This is a list of T cell receptor beta chains from one sample in a study of beta chain features in type 1 diabetes. Sequencing was performed with immunoSEQ multiplex PCR; in TCRdb, only in-frame clones are kept and a portion is missing. The table lists 250,000 or so clones, about 15% of them singletons, with about 0.02% in the top ten. The sample consisted of naive CD4+ T cells from blood. These receptors were taken from a man aged 25-45 years with type 1 diabetes. CDR3s leave out the opening cysteine and the closing phenylalanine or tryptophan.

V | CDR3
TRBV6-1 | ASSERGYEQY
TRBV25-1 | ASRASTGDLAYNEQF
TRBV7-2 | ASSPSGINTGELF
TRBV7-9 | ASSKTSYEQY
TRBV4-1 | ASSHPQGRNTEAF
TRBV11-2 | ASSPGTGEETQY
TRBV30 | AWSVQGDGEAF
TRBV19 | ASSMGQVQETQY
TRBV6-5 | ASSYSSLRGAYEQY
TRBV18 | ASSLDRGSEQY
TRBV5-1 | ASSLGHPDSETQY
TRBV11-2 | ASSFRQDYQPQH
TRBV30 | ARGTYNEQF
TRBV5-4 | ASSHGTVSTDTQY
TRBV7-6 | ASSPKLAGVNNEQF
TRBV11-2 | ASSSTGELF
TRBV6-1 | ASSEGTVANTEAF
TRBV7-9 | ASSLMEGAVAF
TRBV18 | ASSPPAVNEQF
TRBV5-4 | ASSSLSGGTDTQY
TRBV29-1 | SAALAGVADTQY
TRBV4-1 | ASSQRLAGKYEQY
TRBV6-5 | ASSYSSGGTYEQY
TRBV5-1 | ASSLGALAKAEAF
TRBV11-3 | ASSLGSGEADTQY
TRBV6-6 | ASIRGDSNQPQH
TRBV18 | ASSTSGSSSYEQY
TRBV5-1 | ASSLDGTGIHNEQF
TRBV18 | ASSRQGTGGYT
TRBV18 | ASSPQTGLAGVDEQY
TRBV15 | ATSRRGLADSYEQY
TRBV7-2 | ASSPRGTEAF
TRBV4-1 | ASSPTIDEQF
TRBV30 | ACSGTGVYEQY
TRBV30 | AWSPSNTEAF
TRBV25-1 | ASSGRTGAGDTQY
TRBV2 | ASREQGVESGELF
TRBV29-1 | SGQNTGELF
TRBV25-1 | ASSEWEGAETQY
TRBV2 | AAGRSGQPQH
TRBV7-2 | ASTHLTGGSNQPQH
TRBV29-1 | SVEEVSGVNEQF
TRBV18 | ASSLREDTEAF
TRBV29-1 | SVERDSGDTQY
TRBV6-5 | ASSYSSVSGDQPQH
TRBV15 | ATSRDLWGGEDTQY
TRBV4-1 | ASSAPGQGNQPQH
TRBV25-1 | ASTGRERGGYNEQF
TRBV5-1 | ASSLGGSRSSTDTQY
TRBV6-5 | ASSERSGTAQF
TRBV18 | ASSASTGDGGYT
TRBV5-4 | ASRGAGGDNEQF
TRBV5-1 | ASSLGQPNTEAF
TRBV4-2 | ASSQVAGGQTDTQY